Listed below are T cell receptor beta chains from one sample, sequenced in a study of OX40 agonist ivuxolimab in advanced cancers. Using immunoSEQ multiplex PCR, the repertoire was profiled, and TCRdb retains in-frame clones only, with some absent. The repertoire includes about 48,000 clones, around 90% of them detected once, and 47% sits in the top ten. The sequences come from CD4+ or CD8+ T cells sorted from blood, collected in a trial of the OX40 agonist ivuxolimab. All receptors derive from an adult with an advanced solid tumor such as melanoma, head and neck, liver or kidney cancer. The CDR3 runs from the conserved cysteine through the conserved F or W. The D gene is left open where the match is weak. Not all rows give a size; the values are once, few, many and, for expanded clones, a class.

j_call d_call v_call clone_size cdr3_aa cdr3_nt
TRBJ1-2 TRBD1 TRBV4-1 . CASSQGAGGSGGYTF TGCGCCAGCAGCCAAGGTGCAGGGGGATCGGGAGGCTACACCTTC
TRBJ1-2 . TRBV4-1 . CASTHSGPLANYGYTF TGCGCCAGCACACACTCGGGACCGTTAGCTAACTATGGCTACACCTTC
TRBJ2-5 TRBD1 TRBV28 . CASSPGTVKETQYF TGTGCCAGCAGTCCCGGGACAGTGAAAGAGACCCAGTACTTC
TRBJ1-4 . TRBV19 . CASGVAEKLFF TGTGCCAGTGGGGTTGCTGAAAAACTGTTTTTT
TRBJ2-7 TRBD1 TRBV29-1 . CSATGDYEQYF TGCAGCGCTACAGGGGACTACGAGCAGTACTTC
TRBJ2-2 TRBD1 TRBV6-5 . CASSYGQEPTGELFF TGTGCCAGCAGTTATGGACAGGAGCCCACCGGGGAGCTGTTTTTT
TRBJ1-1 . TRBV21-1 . CAHIWGTEAFF TGTGCCCACATCTGGGGCACTGAAGCTTTCTTT
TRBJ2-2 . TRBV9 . CASSVAGAGGELFF TGTGCCAGCAGCGTAGCCGGGGCCGGTGGGGAGCTGTTTTTT
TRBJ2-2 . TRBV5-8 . CASSLGLEGASTGELFF TGTGCCAGCAGCTTGGGGCTGGAGGGTGCGAGCACCGGGGAGCTGTTTTTT
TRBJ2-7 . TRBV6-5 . CASSYSLSYEQYF TGTGCCAGCAGTTATAGTCTCAGCTACGAGCAGTACTTC
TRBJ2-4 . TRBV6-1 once CASSDVPGASKNIQYF TGTGCCAGCAGTGACGTCCCGGGGGCCTCCAAAAACATTCAGTACTTC
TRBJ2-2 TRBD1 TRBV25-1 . CASIGDRGRPGELFF TGTGCCAGCATCGGGGACAGGGGGCGACCCGGGGAGCTGTTTTTT
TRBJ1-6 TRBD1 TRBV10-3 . CAISSGTGVSYNSPLHF TGTGCCATCAGCTCCGGGACAGGGGTGTCCTATAATTCACCCCTCCACTTT
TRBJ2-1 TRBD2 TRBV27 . CASCIRLAHEQFF TGTGCCAGTTGCATCCGACTAGCGCATGAGCAGTTCTTC
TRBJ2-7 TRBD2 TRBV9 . CASSHNRGPSGGDSYEQYF TGTGCCAGCAGCCACAACCGGGGCCCTAGCGGGGGGGACTCCTACGAGCAGTACTTC
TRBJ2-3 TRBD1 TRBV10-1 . CAGQGPDTQYF TGCGCCGGACAGGGCCCAGATACGCAGTATTTT
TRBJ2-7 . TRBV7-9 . CASLGQGQPYEQYF TGTGCCAGCTTGGGCCAGGGACAACCCTACGAGCAGTACTTC
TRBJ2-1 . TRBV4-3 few CASSQVARANEQFF TGCGCCAGCAGCCAAGTGGCCAGGGCCAATGAGCAGTTCTTC
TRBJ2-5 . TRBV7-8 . CASSLFRQVRNGDQETQYF TGTGCCAGCAGCTTATTTCGACAGGTTCGCAATGGGGACCAAGAGACCCAGTACTTC
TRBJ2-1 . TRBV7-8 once CASSPSSVGVDEQFF TGTGCCAGCAGCCCCTCATCGGTAGGGGTCGATGAGCAGTTCTTC
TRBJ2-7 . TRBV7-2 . CASSSDSRAGYEQYF TGTGCCAGCAGCTCGGACTCTCGGGCTGGCTACGAGCAGTACTTC
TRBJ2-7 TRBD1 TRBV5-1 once CASSLDGPGQDSYEQYF TGCGCCAGCAGCTTGGATGGTCCCGGACAGGACTCCTACGAGCAGTACTTC
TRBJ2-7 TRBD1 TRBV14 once CARSRTGPYEQYF TGTGCCAGGAGCAGGACAGGTCCCTACGAGCAGTACTTC
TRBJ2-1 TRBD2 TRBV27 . CASSLRAGGYNEQFF TGTGCCAGCAGTTTACGAGCGGGGGGTTACAATGAGCAGTTCTTC
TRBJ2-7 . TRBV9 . CASSVGSHPSYEQYF TGTGCCAGCAGCGTAGGATCACATCCCTCCTACGAGCAGTACTTC
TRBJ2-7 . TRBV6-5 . CASQNGGTYEQYF TGTGCCAGCCAGAACGGGGGAACGTACGAGCAGTACTTC
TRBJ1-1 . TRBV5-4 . CASDTSGRMNTEAFF TGTGCCAGCGATACATCAGGACGGATGAACACTGAAGCTTTCTTT
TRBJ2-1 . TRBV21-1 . CAFRGRNEQFF TGTGCCTTCAGGGGCCGCAATGAGCAGTTCTTC
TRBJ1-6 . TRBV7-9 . CASSSPAGSRTLHF TGTGCCAGCAGCTCCCCCGCGGGGTCGCGGACCCTCCACTTT
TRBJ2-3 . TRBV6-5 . CASSYSRNGDFDTQYF TGTGCCAGCAGTTACTCGAGGAATGGGGACTTTGATACGCAGTATTTT
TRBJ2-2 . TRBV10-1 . CARTPREGADVNTGELFF TGCGCCAGAACCCCCCGGGAGGGGGCTGATGTGAACACCGGGGAGCTGTTTTTT
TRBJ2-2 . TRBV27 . CASSLSRTANTGELFF TGTGCCAGCAGTTTAAGTAGGACGGCGAACACCGGGGAGCTGTTTTTT
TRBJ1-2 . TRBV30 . CAWVGVGYGYTF TGTGCCTGGGTGGGGGTAGGCTATGGCTACACCTTC
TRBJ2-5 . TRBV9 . CASSVGGAVYQETQYF TGTGCCAGCAGCGTAGGAGGGGCCGTGTACCAAGAGACCCAGTACTTC
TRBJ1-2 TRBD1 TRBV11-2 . CASSLEISGGQGGYTF TGTGCCAGCAGCTTAGAGATATCAGGGGGGCAGGGTGGCTACACCTTC
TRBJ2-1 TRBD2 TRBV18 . CASSRTSGGSYNEQFF TGTGCCAGCTCACGGACTAGCGGGGGGTCCTACAATGAGCAGTTCTTC
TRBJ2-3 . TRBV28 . CASRTGMDTQYF TGTGCCAGCAGAACAGGGATGGATACGCAGTATTTT
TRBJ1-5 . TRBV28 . CASSLSYSNQPQHF TGTGCCAGCAGTTTAAGTTATAGCAATCAGCCCCAGCATTTT
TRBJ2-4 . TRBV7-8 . CASSPLGSGDRNIQYF TGTGCCAGCAGCCCCCTGGGTAGCGGGGACAGAAACATTCAGTACTTC
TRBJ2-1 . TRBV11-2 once CASSQASSFGVNEQFF TGTGCCAGCAGCCAAGCCTCTTCATTCGGGGTGAATGAGCAGTTCTTC
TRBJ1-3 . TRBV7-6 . CASSSPPGGRGLGSGNTIYF TGTGCCAGCAGCTCGCCCCCCGGCGGGAGGGGCCTCGGGTCGGGAAACACCATATATTTT
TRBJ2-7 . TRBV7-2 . CASSYISRIEHEQYF TGTGCCAGCAGCTACATCTCAAGAATAGAGCACGAGCAGTACTTC
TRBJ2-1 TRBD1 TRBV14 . CASSPLNRGDYNEQFF TGTGCCAGCAGCCCATTGAACAGGGGGGACTACAATGAGCAGTTCTTC
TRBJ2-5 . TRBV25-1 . CASSESMETQYF TGTGCCAGCAGTGAGTCGATGGAGACCCAGTACTTC
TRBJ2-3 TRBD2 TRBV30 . CAWTAGGASTQYF TGTGCCTGGACGGCGGGGGGGGCAAGTACGCAGTATTTT
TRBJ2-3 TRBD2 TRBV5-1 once CASSLYGRGAADTQYF TGCGCCAGCAGCTTGTACGGGCGGGGGGCAGCAGATACGCAGTATTTT
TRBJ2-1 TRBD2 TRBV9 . CASRQGTSVRGEQFF TGTGCCAGCCGCCAAGGGACTAGCGTTCGAGGTGAGCAGTTCTTC
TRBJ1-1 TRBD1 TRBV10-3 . CAINADRANTEAFF TGTGCCATCAATGCGGACAGGGCGAACACTGAAGCTTTCTTT
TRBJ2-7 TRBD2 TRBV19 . CASSSIGSGTHEQYF TGTGCCAGTAGTTCAATCGGAAGCGGGACCCACGAGCAGTACTTC
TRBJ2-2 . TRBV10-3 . CAISESRGTGELFF TGTGCCATCAGTGAGTCGAGGGGAACCGGGGAGCTGTTTTTT
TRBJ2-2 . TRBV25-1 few CASSEYSDSTGELFF TGTGCCAGCAGTGAATACTCGGACAGCACCGGGGAGCTGTTTTTT
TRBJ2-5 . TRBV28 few CASTAVGDGETQYF TGTGCCAGCACCGCAGTCGGGGATGGGGAGACCCAGTACTTC
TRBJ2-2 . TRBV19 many CASSIDRGTGELFF TGTGCCAGTAGTATAGACAGGGGCACCGGGGAGCTGTTTTTT
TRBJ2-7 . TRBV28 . CASSNNYQARGYYEQYF TGTGCCAGCAGCAACAATTACCAGGCGAGGGGATACTACGAGCAGTACTTC
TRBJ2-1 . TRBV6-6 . CASTQGYNEQFF TGTGCCAGCACTCAGGGGTACAATGAGCAGTTCTTC
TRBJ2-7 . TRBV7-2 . CASSFPTSTYEQYF TGTGCCAGCAGCTTTCCGACATCAACCTACGAGCAGTACTTC
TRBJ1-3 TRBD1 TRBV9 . CASSASGTGSSGNTIYF TGTGCCAGCAGCGCGTCCGGGACAGGAAGCTCTGGAAACACCATATATTTT